This entry lists 12 T cell receptor beta chains sequenced from one sample in a study of radiotherapy plus CTLA-4 blockade in lung cancer. The data were produced by immunoSEQ multiplex PCR, yet TCRdb's version contains in-frame clones alone and is incomplete. The sample contains 35,000 to 40,000 clones, roughly 72% of which appear only once. This sample comprised peripheral blood, obtained from a patient treated with radiotherapy plus ipilimumab. The origin of the receptors is a human donor with non-small cell lung cancer who had stable disease on radiotherapy plus ipilimumab.

V gene TRBV27 combines with J gene TRBJ2-1, with 7 nucleotides matching TRBD1. The CDR3 is 16 amino acids. Germline values: CDR1 MNHEY, CDR2 SMNVEV (reference sequence). The junction had 5 bases not matched to a gene; V was cut back by 3 bases and J by 0 bases. DNA for the CDR3: TGTGCCAGCAGTTTCCAGGCAGGGGGCTCCTACAATGAGCAGTTCTTC. Residues: CASSFQAGGSYNEQFF.

This chain uses TRBV2 with TRBJ2-2; TRBD1 aligns across 8 bases. J lost 6 bases, V lost 6 bases, and 6 bases had no gene match. Germline-derived CDR1 and CDR2 are SNHLY and FYNNEI. This CDR3 has 14 amino acids. The CDR3 DNA follows: TGTGCCAGCAGAGGACAGGGATCGGCCGGGGAGCTGTTTTTT. This codes for CASRGQGSAGELFF.

The chain is built from TRBV2 and TRBJ1-4; D is ambiguous. The V gene's germline CDR1 is SNHLY and CDR2 FYNNEI. This CDR3 comprises 15 residues. Trimming removed 2 bases from V and 6 bases from J, with 13 bases in between. This chain's CDR3 is CASSENGVRDEKLFF. The CDR3 bases are TGTGCCAGCAGTGAAAACGGGGTGAGAGATGAAAAACTGTTTTTT.

V is TRBV6-1 and J is TRBJ2-4, with 8 bases matching TRBD2. The CDR3 consists of 19 residues. V trimming: 2 bases; J trimming: 4 bases; junction bases outside the gene matches: 16. In germline, CDR1 is MNHNS, CDR2 SASEGT. The DNA for the CDR3 is TGTGCCAGCAGTGAAAGGGCCGGGGGGGCCCTTGGGGGAAAAAACATTCAGTACTTC. Translated: CASSERAGGALGGKNIQYF.

This chain connects TRBV18 to TRBJ1-2, with 8 bases lining up with TRBD1. The germline V gene encodes CDR1 KGHSH and CDR2 LQKENI. CDR3 length equals 14 residues. The junction had 7 bases not matched to a gene; V was cut back by 4 bases and J by 6 bases. The CDR3 here is CASSRMTGVDGYTF. In nucleotides, the CDR3 is TGTGCCAGCTCACGGATGACAGGGGTGGATGGCTACACCTTC.

Here the CDR3 DNA reads TGTGCCAGCAGGAAAGATAGCAGCCCCGAGCAGTACTTC. This encodes CASRKDSSPEQYF. The chain combines TRBV6-1 with TRBJ2-7, with no clear D. This CDR3 contains 13 residues. With 6 bases removed from V and 6 bases from J, the gap between germline ends came to 15 bases. Germline V CDR1 and CDR2: MNHNS, SASEGT.

The V call is TRBV30, the J call TRBJ2-5; 7 nucleotides match TRBD1. CDR3 length: 13 residues. V shed 2 bases and J 4 bases; nucleotides not matched to a gene: 4. Germline CDR1 GTSNPN, CDR2 SVGIG (reference sequence). CDR3 amino acids: CAWSKGGPETQYF. The CDR3 DNA sequence: TGTGCCTGGAGTAAAGGGGGCCCAGAGACCCAGTACTTC.

The chain recombines TRBV6-4 with TRBJ1-1; D ambiguous. V dropped 0 bases and J dropped 1 base, with 6 bases sitting between them. CDR3 size: 14 residues. Germline lookup yields CDR1 MRHNA and CDR2 SNTAGT. In nucleotides, the CDR3 is TGTGCCAGCAGTGACTCGAGCGAGAACACTGAAGCTTTCTTT. Amino acid sequence: CASSDSSENTEAFF.

This clone was detected only once. The CDR3 nucleotides read TGCGCCAGCAGTGCATGGACTAGCGGGGGTCGAGAGACCCAGTACTTC. Amino acids: CASSAWTSGGRETQYF. The chain employs TRBV10-2 and TRBJ2-5; 13 bases match TRBD2. In germline, CDR1 is WSHSY, CDR2 SAAADI. V gave up 4 bases and J gave up 4 bases; unmatched junction bases: 6. The CDR3 length is 16 residues.

In DNA form, the CDR3 reads TGCGCCAGCAGCTTGGGGGGACAGGGGGCCGATAATTCACCCCTCCACTTT. Protein sequence: CASSLGGQGADNSPLHF. The chain carries TRBV5-1 and TRBJ1-6; TRBD1 aligns across 12 bases. The germline CDR1 and CDR2 sequences are SGHRS and YFSETQ. The length of the CDR3 is 17 residues. With 0 bases clipped from V and 5 bases from J, the junction kept 3 bases outside the gene matches.

This clone was seen a single time. The chain recombines TRBV27 with TRBJ1-2; perhaps TRBD1 as D (5 bases). This CDR3 has 16 residues. CDR1 MNHEY and CDR2 SMNVEV come from the germline V gene (reference sequence). V lost 6 bases and J lost 7, with 24 bases in between. Written as DNA, the CDR3 is TGTGCCAGCAGCCCCGATCCACAGGATTATTGGGTTGGCTACACCTTC. Encoded protein: CASSPDPQDYWVGYTF.

The chain combines TRBV11-2 with TRBJ1-6, with D tentatively TRBD1 (6 bases). V was trimmed by 2 bases and J by 7 bases, leaving 12 bases between them. CDR1 and CDR2 from the germline V gene are SGHAT and FQNNGV. The CDR3 length is 15 residues. The CDR3 DNA sequence: TGTGCCAGCAGCTTAATATTCAGGGGAAATTCACCCCTCCACTTT. Translating it yields CASSLIFRGNSPLHF.